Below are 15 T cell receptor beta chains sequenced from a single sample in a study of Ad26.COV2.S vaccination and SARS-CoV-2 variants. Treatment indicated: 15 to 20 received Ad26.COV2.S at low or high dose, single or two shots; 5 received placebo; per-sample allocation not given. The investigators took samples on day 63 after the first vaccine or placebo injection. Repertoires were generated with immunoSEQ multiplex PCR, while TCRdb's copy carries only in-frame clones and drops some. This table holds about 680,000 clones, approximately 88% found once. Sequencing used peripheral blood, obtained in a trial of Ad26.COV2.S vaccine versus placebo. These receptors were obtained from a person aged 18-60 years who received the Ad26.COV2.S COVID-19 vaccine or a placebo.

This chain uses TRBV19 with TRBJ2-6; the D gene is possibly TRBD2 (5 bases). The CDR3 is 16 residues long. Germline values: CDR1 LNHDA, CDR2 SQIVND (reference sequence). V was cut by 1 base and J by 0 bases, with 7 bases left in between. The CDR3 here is CASSIVGVSGANVLTF. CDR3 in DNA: TGTGCCAGTAGTATAGTCGGGGTCTCTGGGGCCAACGTCCTGACTTTC.

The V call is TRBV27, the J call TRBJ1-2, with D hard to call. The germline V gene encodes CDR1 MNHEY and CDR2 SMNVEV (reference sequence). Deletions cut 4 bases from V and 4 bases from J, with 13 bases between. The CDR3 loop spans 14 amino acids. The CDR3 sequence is CASSYDPVGYGYTF. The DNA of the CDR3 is TGTGCCAGCAGTTATGACCCCGTCGGCTATGGCTACACCTTC.

The DNA for the CDR3 is TGCGCCAGCAGCTTGGAGGGGAACAGTCAGCCCCAGCATTTT. Translating it yields CASSLEGNSQPQHF. The gene calls are TRBV5-1 and TRBJ1-5; possible D gene TRBD1, 5 bases. There are 14 residues in the CDR3. V shed 0 bases and J shed 6 bases, with 10 bases lying between them. CDR1 SGHRS and CDR2 YFSETQ come from the germline V gene.

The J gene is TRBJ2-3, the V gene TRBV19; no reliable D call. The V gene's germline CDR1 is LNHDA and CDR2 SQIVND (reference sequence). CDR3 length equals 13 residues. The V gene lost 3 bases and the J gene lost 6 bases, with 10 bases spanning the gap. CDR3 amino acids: CASSIWPRDTQYF. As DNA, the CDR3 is TGTGCCAGTAGTATTTGGCCGAGGGATACGCAGTATTTT.

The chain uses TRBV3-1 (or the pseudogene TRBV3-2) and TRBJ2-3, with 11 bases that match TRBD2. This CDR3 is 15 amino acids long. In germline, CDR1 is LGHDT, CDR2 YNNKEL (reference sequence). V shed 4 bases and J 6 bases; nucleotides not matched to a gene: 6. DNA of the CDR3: TGTGCCAGCAGCCTCCTTAGCGGGAGGGCCGATACGCAGTATTTT. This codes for CASSLLSGRADTQYF.

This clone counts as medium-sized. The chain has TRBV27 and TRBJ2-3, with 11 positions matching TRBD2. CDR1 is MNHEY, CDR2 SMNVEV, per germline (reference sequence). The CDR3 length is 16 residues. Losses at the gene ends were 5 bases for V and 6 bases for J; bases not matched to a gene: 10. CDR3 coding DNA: TGTGCCAGCAGTCTAAAACTAGCGGGAGTGGTGGATACGCAGTATTTT. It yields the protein CASSLKLAGVVDTQYF.

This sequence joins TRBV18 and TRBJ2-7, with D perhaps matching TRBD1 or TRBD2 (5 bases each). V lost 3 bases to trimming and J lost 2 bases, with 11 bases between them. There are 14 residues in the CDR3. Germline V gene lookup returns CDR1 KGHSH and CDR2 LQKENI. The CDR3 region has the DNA TGTGCCAGCTCACCCGGGACGGAACCCTACGAGCAGTACTTC. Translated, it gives CASSPGTEPYEQYF. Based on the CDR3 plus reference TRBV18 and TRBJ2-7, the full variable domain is NAGVMQNPRHLVRRRGQEARLRCSPMKGHSHVYWYRQLPEEGLKFMVYLQKENIIDESGMPKERFSAEFPKEGPSILRIQQVVRGDSAAYFCASSPGTEPYEQYFGPGTRLTVT.

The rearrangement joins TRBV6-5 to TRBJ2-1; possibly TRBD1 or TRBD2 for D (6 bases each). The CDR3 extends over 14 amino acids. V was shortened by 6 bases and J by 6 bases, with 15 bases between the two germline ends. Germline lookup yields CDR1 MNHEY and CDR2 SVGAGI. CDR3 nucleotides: TGTGCCAGCAGAAAGGGGGAGGCACGCAATGAGCAGTTCTTC. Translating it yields CASRKGEARNEQFF.

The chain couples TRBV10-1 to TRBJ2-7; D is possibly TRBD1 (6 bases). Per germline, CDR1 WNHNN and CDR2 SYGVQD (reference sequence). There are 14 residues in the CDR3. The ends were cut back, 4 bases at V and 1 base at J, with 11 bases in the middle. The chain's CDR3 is CASSATGESYEQYF. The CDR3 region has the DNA TGCGCCAGCAGTGCGACAGGAGAATCCTACGAGCAGTACTTC.

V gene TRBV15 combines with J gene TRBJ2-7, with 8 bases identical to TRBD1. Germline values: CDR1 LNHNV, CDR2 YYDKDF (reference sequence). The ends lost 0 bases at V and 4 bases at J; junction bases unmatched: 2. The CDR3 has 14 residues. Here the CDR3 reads CATSRDRQGYEQYF. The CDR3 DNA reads TGTGCCACCAGCAGAGATCGACAGGGGTACGAGCAGTACTTC. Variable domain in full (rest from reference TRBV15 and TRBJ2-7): DAMVIQNPRYQVTQFGKPVTLSCSQTLNHNVMYWYQQKSSQAPKLLFHYYDKDFNNEADTPDNFQSRRPNTSFCFLDIRSPGLGDTAMYLCATSRDRQGYEQYFGPGTRLTVT.

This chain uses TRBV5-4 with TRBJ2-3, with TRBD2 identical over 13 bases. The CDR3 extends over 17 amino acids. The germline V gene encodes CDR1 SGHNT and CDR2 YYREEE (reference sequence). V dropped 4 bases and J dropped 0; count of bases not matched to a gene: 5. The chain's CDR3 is CASSPGLAGVSTDTQYF. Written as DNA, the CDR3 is TGTGCCAGCAGCCCTGGACTAGCGGGGGTCAGCACAGATACGCAGTATTTT.

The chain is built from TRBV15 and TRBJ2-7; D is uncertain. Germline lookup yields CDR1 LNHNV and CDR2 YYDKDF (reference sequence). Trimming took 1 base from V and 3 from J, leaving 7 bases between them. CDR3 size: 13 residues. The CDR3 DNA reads TGTGCCACCAGCAGAGCCCTGAACTACGAGCAGTACTTC. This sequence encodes CATSRALNYEQYF. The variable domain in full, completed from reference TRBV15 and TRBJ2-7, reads DAMVIQNPRYQVTQFGKPVTLSCSQTLNHNVMYWYQQKSSQAPKLLFHYYDKDFNNEADTPDNFQSRRPNTSFCFLDIRSPGLGDTAMYLCATSRALNYEQYFGPGTRLTVT.

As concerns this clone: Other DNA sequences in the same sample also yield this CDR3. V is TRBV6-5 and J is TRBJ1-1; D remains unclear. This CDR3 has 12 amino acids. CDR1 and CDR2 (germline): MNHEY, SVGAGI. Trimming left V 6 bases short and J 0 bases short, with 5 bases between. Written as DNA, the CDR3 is TGTGCCAGCAGAGCAGTGAACACTGAAGCTTTCTTT. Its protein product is CASRAVNTEAFF.

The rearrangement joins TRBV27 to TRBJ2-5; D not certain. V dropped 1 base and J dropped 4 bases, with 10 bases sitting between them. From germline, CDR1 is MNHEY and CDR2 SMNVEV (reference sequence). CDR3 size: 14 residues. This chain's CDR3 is CASSLFWGGETQYF. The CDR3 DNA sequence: TGTGCCAGCAGTTTATTTTGGGGTGGAGAGACCCAGTACTTC.

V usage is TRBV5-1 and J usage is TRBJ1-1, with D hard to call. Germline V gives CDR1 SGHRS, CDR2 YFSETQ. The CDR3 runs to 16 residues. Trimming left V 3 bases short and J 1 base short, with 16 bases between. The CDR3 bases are TGCGCCAGCAGCTCATTATTTAACTCAGGGAACACTGAAGCTTTCTTT. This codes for CASSSLFNSGNTEAFF.